These 21 T cell receptor beta chains were all obtained from the same sample, sequenced in a study of T-cell reconstitution after alpha-beta-depleted transplantation in children. The library targeted TCRbeta and was prepared with unique molecular identifiers. TCRdb independently ran MiXCR on the PCR reads; one entry per CDR3 protein. The sample has 550,000 to 800,000 distinct CDR3 sequences; about an eighth are singletons. Sequencing was performed on PBMCs, taken before TCRalphabeta/CD19-depleted stem cell transplant. The receptor source for this set is a girl aged 2-10 years with congenital amegakaryocytic thrombocytopenia, due to receive a stem cell transplant.

This clonotype came up many times. The chain recombines TRBV5-1 with TRBJ2-2, with D tentatively TRBD2 (5 bases). CDR3 length: 15 amino acids. Germline lookup yields CDR1 SGHRS and CDR2 YFSETQ. V lost 4 bases and J 4 bases, leaving 14 bases between the germline ends. The CDR3 protein is CASSPTSGFTGELFF. CDR3 nucleotides: TGCGCCAGCAGCCCCACGTCGGGGTTCACCGGGGAGCTGTTTTTT.

This rearrangement joins TRBV7-9 to TRBJ1-4; a weak D match, TRBD1 (5 bases). The CDR3 is made up of 15 amino acids. CDR1 SEHNR and CDR2 FQNEAQ come from the germline V gene (reference sequence). V was shortened by 1 base and J by 6 bases, with 12 bases between the two germline ends. The CDR3 protein is CASSLVPGRDEKLFF. The DNA for the CDR3 is TGTGCCAGCAGCTTAGTTCCAGGGAGGGATGAAAAACTGTTTTTT. The entire variable domain, with the rest obtained from reference TRBV7-9 and TRBJ1-4, is as follows: DTGVSQNPRHKITKRGQNVTFRCDPISEHNRLYWYRQTLGQGPEFLTYFQNEAQLEKSRLLSDRFSAERPKGSFSTLEIQRTEQGDSAMYLCASSLVPGRDEKLFFGSGTQLSVL.

The J gene is TRBJ1-1, the V gene TRBV7-9; 9 bases match TRBD1. The V gene's germline CDR1 is SEHNR and CDR2 FQNEAQ (reference sequence). V shed 5 bases and J 6 bases; nucleotides not matched to a gene: 13. The CDR3 is made up of 16 amino acids. Here the CDR3 reads CASSLTGGGGEAEAFF. The DNA for the CDR3 is TGTGCCAGCAGCCTCACAGGGGGCGGGGGTGAAGCTGAAGCTTTCTTT.

The chain couples TRBV7-6 to TRBJ1-3, with D hard to call. Germline V lookup: CDR1 SGHVS, CDR2 FNYEAQ. Trimming removed 2 bases from V and 3 bases from J, with 14 bases in between. The CDR3 totals 16 residues. The CDR3 DNA sequence: TGTGCCAGCAGCTTATCCACAGCGCGGATTGGAAACACCATATATTTT. Translating it yields CASSLSTARIGNTIYF.

This clonotype was seen at least ten times. The chain has TRBV10-3 and TRBJ2-3; D uncertain. The V and J ends lost 3 bases and 4 bases respectively, with 17 bases between them. Germline loops: CDR1 ENHRY, CDR2 SYGVKD. This CDR3 spans 16 amino acids. CDR3 residues: CAISDLRTDGADTQYF. In nucleotides, the CDR3 is TGTGCCATCAGTGACTTGAGGACCGATGGAGCAGATACGCAGTATTTT.

The chain combines TRBV6-5 with TRBJ1-1; D gene ambiguous. The CDR3 is made up of 13 amino acids. Germline V gene sequence: CDR1 MNHEY, CDR2 SVGAGI. Deletions cut 4 bases from V and 5 bases from J, with 11 bases between. CDR3 region: CASSFDGGTEAFF. The CDR3 DNA follows: TGTGCCAGCAGTTTCGACGGAGGGACTGAAGCTTTCTTT.

At least ten counts were recorded for this clonotype. The rearrangement links TRBV20-1 to TRBJ2-1; the match to TRBD1 covers 7 bases. The V segment lost 3 bases and the J segment 4 bases; nucleotides outside the gene matches: 3. CDR1 is DFQATT, CDR2 SNEGSKA, per germline (reference sequence). The CDR3 extends over 13 amino acids. CDR3 bases: TGCAGTGCTAGTAGGGGGCAGTACAATGAGCAGTTCTTC. This gives the protein CSASRGQYNEQFF.

This clonotype has at least ten counts. The rearrangement links TRBV20-1 to TRBJ2-3; 8 bases fit TRBD2. V lost 6 bases, J lost 0 bases, and 8 bases stayed unmatched. The CDR3 totals 15 residues. Looked up from germline, CDR1 is DFQATT and CDR2 is SNEGSKA (reference sequence). CDR3 sequence reads: CSAILAGLSTDTQYF. CDR3 nucleotides: TGCAGTGCAATCTTAGCGGGACTGAGCACAGATACGCAGTATTTT.

This clonotype was picked up many times. The chain combines TRBV20-1 with TRBJ1-2; D unclear. CDR3 length: 13 residues. Germline values: CDR1 DFQATT, CDR2 SNEGSKA (reference sequence). Deletions cut 3 bases from V and 8 bases from J, with 16 bases between. The CDR3: CSASRRFYGGYTF. CDR3 sequence (DNA): TGCAGTGCTAGTCGCAGATTCTATGGCGGCTACACCTTC.

This clonotype was counted many times. The chain carries TRBV29-1 and TRBJ2-5; D gene uncertain. CDR1 and CDR2 from the germline V gene are SQVTM and ANQGSEA. The CDR3 spans 11 residues. V lost 1 base and J lost 5, with 5 bases in between. This CDR3 is CSVEGGETQYF. DNA of the CDR3: TGCAGCGTTGAAGGGGGTGAGACCCAGTACTTC.

This rearrangement joins TRBV12-3 or TRBV12-4 to TRBJ1-1, with D perhaps TRBD1 (5 bases). V shed 10 bases and J shed 2 bases, with 14 bases lying between them. CDR3 length equals 13 residues. CDR3 residues: CATTPGPNTEAFF. CDR3 nucleotides: TGTGCCACAACACCGGGACCCAACACTGAAGCTTTCTTT.

The chain links TRBV6-2 or TRBV6-3 to TRBJ2-6, with D perhaps TRBD1 or TRBD2 (5 bases each). The V end was cut by 6 bases, the J end by 11 bases, with 5 bases between. The CDR3 has 10 residues. Germline CDR1 MNHEY, CDR2 SVGEGT. This chain's CDR3 is CASRGDVLTF. The CDR3, as DNA: TGTGCCAGCAGGGGGGACGTCCTGACTTTC.

V usage is TRBV19 and J usage is TRBJ2-7; perhaps TRBD1 as D (6 bases). Germline V gene lookup returns CDR1 LNHDA and CDR2 SQIVND (reference sequence). This CDR3 is 13 amino acids long. Trimming cost V 3 bases and J 2 bases, with 8 bases left between them. The CDR3, as DNA: TGTGCCAGTAGTATGGCAGGGGCCTACGAGCAGTACTTC. This sequence encodes CASSMAGAYEQYF.

The chain links TRBV7-9 to TRBJ2-3; the D is unclear. The CDR3 has 13 residues. Germline CDR1 is SEHNR and CDR2 is FQNEAQ (reference sequence). V was shortened by 4 bases and J by 4 bases, with 9 bases between the two germline ends. CDR3 DNA: TGTGCCAGCAGCTCCCCCCACGCAGATACGCAGTATTTT. Its translation: CASSSPHADTQYF.

This clonotype turned up a few times. The CDR3 sequence: CASSPLGVTINEKLFF. In DNA form, the CDR3 reads TGTGCCAGCAGCCCCCTGGGGGTTACGATTAATGAAAAACTGTTTTTT. The chain carries TRBV7-9 and TRBJ1-4; D perhaps matches TRBD1 (5 bases). The germline CDR1 and CDR2 sequences are SEHNR and FQNEAQ (reference sequence). This CDR3 has 16 residues. Trimming shortened V by 5 bases and J by 4 bases, and 17 bases separated the two germline ends.

This chain connects TRBV2 to TRBJ2-7; TRBD1 aligns across 8 bases. The J segment lost 3 bases and the V segment lost 3 bases, leaving 7 bases of the junction unmatched. CDR1 and CDR2 (germline): SNHLY, FYNNEI. CDR3 length equals 15 residues. DNA of the CDR3: TGTGCCAGCAGTGACATAGGACAGGGCCTCTACGAGCAGTACTTC. Amino acid sequence: CASSDIGQGLYEQYF.

This sequence joins TRBV6-5 and TRBJ2-1; 7 positions match TRBD2. The germline CDR1 and CDR2 sequences are MNHEY and SVGAGI. This CDR3 region has 14 residues. The V and J ends lost 4 bases and 6 bases, in that order; junction bases with no gene match: 6. In DNA, the CDR3 is TGTGCCAGCAGTTCCTCTAGCGGACCCAATGAGCAGTTCTTC. Translating gives CASSSSSGPNEQFF.

In this sample, this clonotype turned up many times. The chain joins TRBV11-2 to TRBJ2-7, with a weak D call TRBD2 (5 bases). Germline V CDR1 and CDR2: SGHAT, FQNNGV. The CDR3 is made up of 15 amino acids. V was pared by 1 base and J by 1 base, with 11 bases between. The DNA of the CDR3 is TGTGCCAGCAGCTTAGGCCAGCGGATGTCCTACGAGCAGTACTTC. It encodes CASSLGQRMSYEQYF.

This clonotype occurred many times. The gene calls are TRBV6-1 and TRBJ1-3, with D possibly TRBD1 on 5 matching bases. Germline V gene lookup returns CDR1 MNHNS and CDR2 SASEGT. CDR3 length: 15 amino acids. Deletions cut 3 bases from V and 3 bases from J, with 12 bases between. The CDR3 region is CASSEVQGLGNTIYF. In nucleotides, the CDR3 is TGTGCCAGCAGTGAGGTCCAGGGCCTTGGAAACACCATATATTTT.

Comments on this clonotype: At one end the junction does not follow the germline gene, possibly because of a read error. V and J are TRBV6-2 or TRBV6-3 and TRBJ2-2, with D uncertain. This CDR3 is 13 amino acids long. Germline assignment: CDR1 MNHEY and CDR2 SVGEGT. The CDR3 protein is CASSDSVAGELFF. CDR3 DNA: TGTGCCAGCAGTGACTCAGTGGCCGGGGAGCTGTTTTTT.

The sample holds many counts of this clonotype. This rearrangement joins TRBV10-3 to TRBJ2-5; 9 bases match TRBD2. Trimming cost V 2 bases and J 5 bases; bases outside gene matches: 3. There are 14 residues in the CDR3. Germline values: CDR1 ENHRY, CDR2 SYGVKD. CDR3 loop: CAISEDSGSETQYF. The CDR3 bases are TGTGCCATCAGTGAGGATAGCGGGAGCGAGACCCAGTACTTC.